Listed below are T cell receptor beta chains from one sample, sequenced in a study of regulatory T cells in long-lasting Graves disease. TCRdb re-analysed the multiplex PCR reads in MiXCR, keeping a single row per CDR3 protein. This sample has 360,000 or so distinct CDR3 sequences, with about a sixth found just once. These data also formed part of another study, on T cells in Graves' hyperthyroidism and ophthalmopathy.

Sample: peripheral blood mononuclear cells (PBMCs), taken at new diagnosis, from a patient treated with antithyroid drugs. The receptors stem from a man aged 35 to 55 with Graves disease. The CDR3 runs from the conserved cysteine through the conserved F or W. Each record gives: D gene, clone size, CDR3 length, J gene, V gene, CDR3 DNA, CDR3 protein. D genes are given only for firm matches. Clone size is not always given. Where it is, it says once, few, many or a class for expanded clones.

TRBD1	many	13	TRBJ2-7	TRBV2	TGTGCCAGCAGTGAGGACAGGGGCTACGAGCAGTACTTC	CASSEDRGYEQYF
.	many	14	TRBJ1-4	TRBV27	TGTGCCAGCAGCGCTCGGAGGCTTAATGAAAAACTGTTTTTT	CASSARRLNEKLFF
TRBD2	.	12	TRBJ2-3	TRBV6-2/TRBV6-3	TGTGCCGGGGGGGTGAGCACAGATACGCAGTATTTT	CAGGVSTDTQYF
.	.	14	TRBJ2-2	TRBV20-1	TGCAGTGCTAGACGCGACCCCCGAAGGGGGGAGCTGTTTTTT	CSARRDPRRGELFF
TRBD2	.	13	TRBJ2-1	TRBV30	TGTGCCTGGAGTGTACTAGGAGCGGGAGCGGAGTTCTTC	CAWSVLGAGAEFF
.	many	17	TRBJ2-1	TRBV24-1	TGTGCCACCAGTGGCGGCGGCCTTACGTCCCCTAGCAATGAGCAGTTCTTC	CATSGGGLTSPSNEQFF
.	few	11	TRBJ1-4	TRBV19	TGTGCCAGTATGGCAGCTAAGGAACTGTTTTTT	CASMAAKELFF
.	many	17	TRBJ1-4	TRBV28	TGTGCCAGCAGAACAGGGCAAGGGGTTACAACTAATGAAAAACTGTTTTTT	CASRTGQGVTTNEKLFF
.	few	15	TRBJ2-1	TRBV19	TGTGCCAGTAGTATAGATAGTATCCCCTACAATGAGCAGTTCTTC	CASSIDSIPYNEQFF
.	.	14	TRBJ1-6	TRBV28	TGTGCCACTCGAACTGGGACACCGCTTTCACCCCTCCACTTT	CATRTGTPLSPLHF
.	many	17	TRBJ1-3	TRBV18	TGTGCCAGCTCACCACCGAGATTCGCTCCGCTCGGGAACACCATATATTTT	CASSPPRFAPLGNTIYF
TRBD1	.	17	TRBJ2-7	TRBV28	TGTGCCAGCAGTCTTTTACCCGGGACAGGGGGCATCTACGAGCAGTACTTC	CASSLLPGTGGIYEQYF
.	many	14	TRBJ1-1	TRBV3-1	TGTGCCAGCAGCCAAGAGCTGCGGAACACTGAAGCTTTCTTT	CASSQELRNTEAFF
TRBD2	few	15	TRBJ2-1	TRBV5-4	TGTGCCAGCAGCTTGGTCTCTAGCGGGGGGAGTGAGCAGTTCTTC	CASSLVSSGGSEQFF
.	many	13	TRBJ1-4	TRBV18	TGTGCCAGCAAACCTGGCCCAGATGAAAGACTGTTTTTT	CASKPGPDERLFF
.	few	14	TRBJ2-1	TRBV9	TGTGCCAGCAGCGCCGTGACCCGATCCAATGAGCAGTTCTTC	CASSAVTRSNEQFF
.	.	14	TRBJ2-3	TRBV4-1	TGCGCCAGCAGCCATCTACAGGGATCAGATACGCAGTATTTT	CASSHLQGSDTQYF